The clone carrying this T cell receptor (beta chain) was observed a handful of times. Its antigen is unknown. This specimen comes from a study of T cell responses to AZD1222 COVID-19 vaccine. Study-wide points: Once two AZD1222 doses were given, Spike-specific TCR breadth and depth went up. A reported finding is that nearly half of spike-specific TCRs target unmutated variant regions. Repertoire sampling was restricted to post-peak T cell response timepoints.

Measured with immunoSEQ multiplex PCR; TCRdb has only the in-frame clones, and not every one. The sample consists of roughly 70,000 clones, 83% of them appearing once. This CDR3 is 14 amino acids long. Between the trimmed V and J ends, which lost 0 bases and 5 bases, there was a span of 7 bases. Germline values: CDR1 SGHDN, CDR2 FVKESK. This receptor was taken from an adult who received the AZD1222 COVID-19 vaccine. The chain has TRBV14 and TRBJ2-2; the D gene could be TRBD1 or TRBD2 (5 bases each). The sample was peripheral blood, taken 28 days after the second AZD1222 dose. CDR3 sequence: CASSQDWGTGELFF. CDR3 nucleotide sequence: TGTGCCAGCAGCCAAGATTGGGGGACCGGGGAGCTGTTTTTT.